This T cell receptor (beta chain) was sequenced during a study of CD8 T cell repertoires and HIV-1 epitope variants. Turning to the study itself: Controls included no peptide, Ebola AY9 epitope, and a CMV, EBV, flu pool.

Sequencing of TCR beta CDR3 used immunoSEQ survey depth. The table came from immunoSEQ multiplex PCR; TCRdb's copy has only in-frame clones and leaves some out. The repertoire holds 4,500 to 6,000 clones, with around 70% as singletons. A note on this clone: The antigen remains undetermined.

Per the germline V gene, CDR1 is SGHAT and CDR2 is FQNNGV. Trimming cost V 5 bases and J 9 bases, with 17 bases left between them. The CDR3 consists of 14 residues. Material: cultured CD8+ T cells derived from PBMCs. The V call is TRBV11-2, the J call TRBJ1-5; D not certain. This TCR was recovered from a male donor with HIV. This CDR3 reads CASSPDPLVRPQHF. CDR3 DNA: TGTGCCAGCAGCCCCGACCCACTGGTCCGGCCCCAGCATTTT.